This T cell receptor beta chain was recorded in a study of technical replicates of blood from a handful of donors (dated by TCRdb to 2016 to 2017). Here V drops 4 bases and J drops 5 bases, and the junction holds 7 bases not matched to any gene. CDR1 LNHDA and CDR2 SQIVND were looked up in the germline V gene (reference sequence). The CDR3 numbers 14 residues from cysteine through phenylalanine. Solely the CDR3 DNA is kept, with 42 bases framed from the first base. A remark on this clone: It lacks a known antigen. One base away there is no much larger clone; base qualities are not given.

The library was produced with the immunoSEQ multiplex PCR assay. As stored in TCRdb, this immuneACCESS dataset retains in-frame rearrangements with V and J assigned. A fraction of the clones does not appear; measured against another copy, unresolved V genes explain less than half of the discrepancy, and the remainder lacks a known reason. This sample lists about 75,000 clones; around 92% were detected once. In total, the top ten clones hold 0.42% of the sample. Recombination connected TRBV19 to TRBJ2-7; a stretch of 8 junction bases matches TRBD1. The receptor was derived from a human donor in good health. The sequencing input was T cells isolated from PBMCs. At the DNA level, the sequence is TGTGCCAGTAGTAAGGACAGGGTGGTGGACGAGCAGTACTTC. Its protein is CASSKDRVVDEQYF. The CDR3 plus the reference TRBV19 and TRBJ2-7 genes for the other parts give the full variable domain: DGGITQSPKYLFRKEGQNVTLSCEQNLNHDAMYWYRQDPGQGLRLIYYSQIVNDFQKGDIAEGYSVSREKKESFPLTVTSAQKNPTAFYLCASSKDRVVDEQYFGPGTRLTVT.